This is a list of T cell receptor beta chains from one sample in a study of T-cell reconstitution after alpha-beta-depleted transplantation in children. TCRdb passed the PCR reads through MiXCR, listing each CDR3 protein once. The top ten hold 28% of the sample, which has about 980,000 distinct CDR3 sequences, roughly 29% seen once. Sequences were derived from PBMCs, mostly from graft donor cells, sampled 360 days after TCRalphabeta/CD19-depleted stem cell transplant. Source of these receptors: a boy in the first two years of life who had a stem cell transplant for SCID, so the T cells may come from the graft donor. CDR3s include the opening cysteine and the closing phenylalanine or tryptophan. Fields, in order: clone size, D gene, V gene, J gene, CDR3 protein, CDR3 DNA. The D gene is left open where the match is weak. Size is omitted from some rows. Given values are once, few, many or a class for expanded clones.

-	-	TRBV28	TRBJ2-7	CASSPYFGVATETYEQYF	TGTGCCAGCAGCCCGTATTTTGGGGTAGCGACCGAAACCTACGAGCAGTACTTC
-	-	TRBV20-1	TRBJ2-3	CSAESPADTQYF	TGCAGTGCCGAAAGCCCGGCAGATACGCAGTATTTT
few	-	TRBV29-1	TRBJ2-7	CSAGVDYEQYF	TGCAGCGCAGGGGTGGATTACGAGCAGTACTTC
-	TRBD1	TRBV4-1	TRBJ2-7	CASSQDLTGQGIYEQYF	TGCGCCAGCAGCCAAGATCTAACAGGACAGGGGATATACGAGCAGTACTTC
few	-	TRBV7-8	TRBJ1-1	CASSLYIDREMETEAFF	TGTGCCAGCAGCTTATATATAGACAGAGAAATGGAGACTGAAGCTTTCTTT
-	-	TRBV27	TRBJ1-2	CASSLTPNYGYTF	TGTGCCAGCAGTTTAACACCTAACTATGGCTACACCTTC
-	TRBD1	TRBV9	TRBJ2-2	CASSGARDRGLLGTGELFF	TGTGCCAGCAGCGGGGCACGGGACAGGGGCCTACTGGGCACCGGGGAGCTGTTTTTT
few	TRBD1	TRBV5-6	TRBJ2-1	CASSPAAGTGYNEQFF	TGTGCCAGCAGCCCCGCGGCCGGGACAGGCTACAATGAGCAGTTCTTC
few	TRBD1	TRBV4-2	TRBJ2-2	CASSQGGGANTGELFF	TGTGCCAGCAGCCAAGGAGGGGGCGCGAACACCGGGGAGCTGTTTTTT
-	TRBD2	TRBV5-1	TRBJ2-1	CASSLGLAGGRTGNEQFF	TGCGCCAGCAGCTTGGGGCTAGCGGGGGGTCGTACGGGCAATGAGCAGTTCTTC
-	-	TRBV7-2	TRBJ2-1	CASSLVPPATNNEQFF	TGTGCCAGCAGCTTAGTTCCGCCCGCAACAAACAATGAGCAGTTCTTC
few	TRBD1	TRBV7-3	TRBJ2-2	CASSFVGGLVGELFF	TGTGCCAGCAGCTTTGTAGGGGGCCTTGTCGGGGAGCTGTTTTTT
-	TRBD1	TRBV5-1	TRBJ1-2	CASSLYTGDGYTF	TGCGCCAGCAGCTTGTATACAGGGGACGGCTACACCTTC
-	-	TRBV12-3/TRBV12-4	TRBJ1-1	CASSLGKQVWALAFF	TGTGCCAGCAGTTTAGGCAAGCAGGTGTGGGCCCTGGCTTTCTTT
few	TRBD2	TRBV12-3/TRBV12-4	TRBJ2-3	CASSLTDRAGADTQYF	TGTGCCAGCAGTTTAACCGATCGAGCGGGAGCAGATACGCAGTATTTT